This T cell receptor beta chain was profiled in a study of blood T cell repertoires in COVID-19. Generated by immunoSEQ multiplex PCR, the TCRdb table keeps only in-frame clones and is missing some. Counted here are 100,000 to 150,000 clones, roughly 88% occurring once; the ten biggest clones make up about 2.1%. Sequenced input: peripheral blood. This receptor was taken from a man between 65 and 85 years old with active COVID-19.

CDR3 amino acids: CASSLTRREGSGNEQFF. The DNA for the CDR3 is TGTGCCAGCAGCTTAACGCGGCGGGAGGGTTCTGGGAATGAGCAGTTCTTC. The rearrangement links TRBV7-3 to TRBJ2-1, with TRBD2 identical over 9 bases. Germline V gene lookup returns CDR1 SGHTA and CDR2 FQGTGA. This CDR3 contains 17 residues. Trimming at V came to 0 bases and at J to 7 bases, leaving 10 bases not matched to a gene.